Detailed here is one TCR beta chain. As yet, its antigen is unknown. Germline V gives CDR1 DFQATT, CDR2 SNEGSKA (reference sequence). Trimming removed 4 bases from V and 6 bases from J; junction bases left unmatched: 3. CDR3 length equals 13 residues. This specimen belongs to a study of metastatic and nonmetastatic thyroid tumors. Study in general: Comparison of repertoires was carried out across blood and tumor or nodule tissue from malignant and benign thyroid patients. Study outcomes and limitations: Reports indicated that malignant thyroid tumors showed significantly higher TCR beta diversity than benign nodules did, in blood and tumor.

Under the authors' procedure: What underpinned the distant-metastasis classifier for papillary thyroid cancer was the set of CDR3 differences across clinicopathological groups. From the PCR reads, TCRdb re-called clones with MiXCR. TCRdb's processing, not the authors', yielded these V and J calls. The sample holds approximately 58,000 clones, roughly 20% seen once. The entire patient cohort was treatment-naive prior to thyroid surgery. The chain has TRBV20-1 and TRBJ2-1; 10 nucleotides line up with TRBD1. The sample comprised blood. The receptor was derived from a female donor with papillary thyroid cancer or a benign thyroid nodule (not recorded which). Some clones in this sample may be carry-over from other donors' samples. The CDR3 bases are TGCAGTGCTACTGGGACAGGGGTCAATGAGCAGTTCTTC. This sequence encodes CSATGTGVNEQFF.